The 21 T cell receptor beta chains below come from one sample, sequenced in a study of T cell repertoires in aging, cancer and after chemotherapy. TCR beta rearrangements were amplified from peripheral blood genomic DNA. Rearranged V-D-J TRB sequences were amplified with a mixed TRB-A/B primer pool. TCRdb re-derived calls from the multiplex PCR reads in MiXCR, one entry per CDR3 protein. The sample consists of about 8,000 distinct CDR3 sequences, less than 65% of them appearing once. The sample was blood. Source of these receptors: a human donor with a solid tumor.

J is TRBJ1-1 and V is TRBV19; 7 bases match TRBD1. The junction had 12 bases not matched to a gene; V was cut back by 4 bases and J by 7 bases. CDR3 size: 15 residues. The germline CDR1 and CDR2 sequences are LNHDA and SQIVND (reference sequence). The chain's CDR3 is CASSRGQWIRNEAFF. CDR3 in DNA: TGTGCCAGTAGTAGGGGACAGTGGATTCGGAATGAAGCTTTCTTT.

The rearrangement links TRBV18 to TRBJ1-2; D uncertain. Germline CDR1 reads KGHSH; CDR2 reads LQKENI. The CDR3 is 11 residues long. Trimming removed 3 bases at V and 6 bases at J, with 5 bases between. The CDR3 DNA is TGTGCCAGCTCACCTGGGGATGGCTACACCTTC. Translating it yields CASSPGDGYTF.

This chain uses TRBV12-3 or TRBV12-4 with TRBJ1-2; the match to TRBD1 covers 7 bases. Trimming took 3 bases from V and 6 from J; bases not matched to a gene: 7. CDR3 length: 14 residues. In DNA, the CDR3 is TGTGCCAGCAGTTTTGGGACAGTATCTAATGGCTACACCTTC. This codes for CASSFGTVSNGYTF.

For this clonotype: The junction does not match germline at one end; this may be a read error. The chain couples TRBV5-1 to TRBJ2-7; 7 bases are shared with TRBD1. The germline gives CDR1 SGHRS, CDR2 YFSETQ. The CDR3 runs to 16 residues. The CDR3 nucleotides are TGTGCCAGCAGCTCCTCTGGGGCAGGGGGTTTCTACGAGCAGTACTTC. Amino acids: CASSSSGAGGFYEQYF.

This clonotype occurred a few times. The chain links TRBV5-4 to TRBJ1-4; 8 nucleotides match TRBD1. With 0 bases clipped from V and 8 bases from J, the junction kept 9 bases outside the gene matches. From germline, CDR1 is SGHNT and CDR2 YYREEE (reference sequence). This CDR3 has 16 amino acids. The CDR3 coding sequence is TGTGCCAGCAGCTTGGCCGGCGGACAGGGTAGGGAAAAACTGTTTTTT. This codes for CASSLAGGQGREKLFF.

The CDR3 reads CSARGTGGENYGYTF. In nucleotides, the CDR3 is TGCAGTGCTAGAGGGACAGGGGGCGAGAACTATGGCTACACCTTC. The chain combines TRBV20-1 with TRBJ1-2, with 11 bases fitting TRBD1. Germline CDR1 reads DFQATT; CDR2 reads SNEGSKA (reference sequence). The CDR3 has 15 amino acids. V lost 1 base to trimming and J lost 2 bases; unmatched junction nucleotides: 3.

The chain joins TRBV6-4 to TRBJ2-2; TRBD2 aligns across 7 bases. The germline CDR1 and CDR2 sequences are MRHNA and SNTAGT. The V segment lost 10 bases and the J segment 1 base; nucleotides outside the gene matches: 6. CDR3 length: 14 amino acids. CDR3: CATKGGRNTGELFF. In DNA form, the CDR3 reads TGTGCCACTAAGGGCGGGAGGAACACCGGGGAGCTGTTTTTT.

The CDR3 is CASSQEVGLSEKLFF. The CDR3 DNA reads as TGCGCCAGCAGCCAAGAAGTTGGCTTGAGTGAAAAACTGTTTTTT. The V gene is TRBV4-3, the J gene TRBJ1-4; no firm D call. The germline gives CDR1 LGHNA, CDR2 YSLEER. This CDR3 is built from 15 residues. The V and J ends lost 0 bases and 7 bases respectively, with 12 bases between them.

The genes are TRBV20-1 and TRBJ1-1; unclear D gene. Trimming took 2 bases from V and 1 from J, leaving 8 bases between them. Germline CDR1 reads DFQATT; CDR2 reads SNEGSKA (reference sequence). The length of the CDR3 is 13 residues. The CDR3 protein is CSARRYSNTEAFF. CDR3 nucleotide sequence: TGCAGTGCTAGAAGGTACTCGAACACTGAAGCTTTCTTT.

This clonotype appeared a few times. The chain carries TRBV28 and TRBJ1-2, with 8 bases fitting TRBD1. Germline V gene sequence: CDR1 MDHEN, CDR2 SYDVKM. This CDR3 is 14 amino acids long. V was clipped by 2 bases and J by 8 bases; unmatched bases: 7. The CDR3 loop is CASSLADRAGGYTF. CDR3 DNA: TGTGCCAGCAGTTTAGCGGACAGGGCAGGCGGCTACACCTTC.

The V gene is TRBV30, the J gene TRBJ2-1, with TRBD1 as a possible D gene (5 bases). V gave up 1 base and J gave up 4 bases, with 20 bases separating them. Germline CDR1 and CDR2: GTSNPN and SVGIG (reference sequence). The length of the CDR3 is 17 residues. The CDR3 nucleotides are TGTGCCTGGAGTGCGGGTCAGCGACAGCGCCTATACAATGAGCAGTTCTTC. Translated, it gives CAWSAGQRQRLYNEQFF.

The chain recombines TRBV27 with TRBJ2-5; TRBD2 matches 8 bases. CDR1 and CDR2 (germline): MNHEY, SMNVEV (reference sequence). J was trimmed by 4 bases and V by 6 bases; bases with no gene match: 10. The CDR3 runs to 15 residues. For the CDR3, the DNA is TGTGCCAGCAGCCTTTCGACTAGCGTTTTAGAGACCCAGTACTTC. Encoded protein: CASSLSTSVLETQYF.

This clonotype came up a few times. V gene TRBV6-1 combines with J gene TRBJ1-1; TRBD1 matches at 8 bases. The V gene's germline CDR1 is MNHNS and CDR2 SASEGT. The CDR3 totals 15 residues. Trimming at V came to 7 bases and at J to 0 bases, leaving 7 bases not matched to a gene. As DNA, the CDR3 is TGTGCCAGCAAGGACAGGGCTGGGATGAACACTGAAGCTTTCTTT. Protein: CASKDRAGMNTEAFF.

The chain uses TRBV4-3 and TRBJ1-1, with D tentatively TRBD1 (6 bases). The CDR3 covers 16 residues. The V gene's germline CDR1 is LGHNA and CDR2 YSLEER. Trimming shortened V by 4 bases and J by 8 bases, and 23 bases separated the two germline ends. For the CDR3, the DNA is TGCGCCAGCAGCCCCACATTACAGGGAGGGGTTGTGGAAGCTTTCTTT. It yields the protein CASSPTLQGGVVEAFF.

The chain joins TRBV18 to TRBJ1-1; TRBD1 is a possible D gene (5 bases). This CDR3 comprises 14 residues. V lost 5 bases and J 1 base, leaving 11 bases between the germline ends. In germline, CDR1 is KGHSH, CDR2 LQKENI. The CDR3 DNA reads TGTGCCAGCTCATTGACAGTGGAGAACACTGAAGCTTTCTTT. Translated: CASSLTVENTEAFF.

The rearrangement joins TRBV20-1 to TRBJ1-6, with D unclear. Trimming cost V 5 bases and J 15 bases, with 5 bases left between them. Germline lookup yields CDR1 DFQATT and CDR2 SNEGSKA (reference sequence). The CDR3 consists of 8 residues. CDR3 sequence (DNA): TGCAGTGCTCGGCACCTCCACTTT. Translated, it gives CSARHLHF.

CDR3 nucleotides: TGTGCCAGTAGTAAGGGACTATTTATGTTGACGAACACTGAAGCTTTCTTT. As protein: CASSKGLFMLTNTEAFF. The chain is built from TRBV19 and TRBJ1-1, with TRBD1 as a possible D gene (5 bases). Per the germline V gene, CDR1 is LNHDA and CDR2 is SQIVND (reference sequence). The CDR3 consists of 17 residues. V was clipped by 4 bases and J by 1 base, with 19 bases between them.

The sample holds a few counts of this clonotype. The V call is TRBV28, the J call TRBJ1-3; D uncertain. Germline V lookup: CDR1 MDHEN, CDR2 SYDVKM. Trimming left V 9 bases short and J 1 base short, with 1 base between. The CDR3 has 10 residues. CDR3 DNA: TGTGCCAGTTCTGGAAACACCATATATTTT. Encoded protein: CASSGNTIYF. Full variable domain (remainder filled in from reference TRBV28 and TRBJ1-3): DVKVTQSSRYLVKRTGEKVFLECVQDMDHENMFWYRQDPGLGLRLIYFSYDVKMKEKGDIPEGYSVSREKKERFSLILESASTNQTSMYLCASSGNTIYFGEGSWLTVV.

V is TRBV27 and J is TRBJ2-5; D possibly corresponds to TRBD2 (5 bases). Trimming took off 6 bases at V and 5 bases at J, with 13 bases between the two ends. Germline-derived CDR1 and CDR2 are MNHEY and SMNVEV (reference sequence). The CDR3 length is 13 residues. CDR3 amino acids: CASSQRAWETQYF. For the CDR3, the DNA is TGTGCCAGCAGCCAGAGGGCCTGGGAGACCCAGTACTTC.

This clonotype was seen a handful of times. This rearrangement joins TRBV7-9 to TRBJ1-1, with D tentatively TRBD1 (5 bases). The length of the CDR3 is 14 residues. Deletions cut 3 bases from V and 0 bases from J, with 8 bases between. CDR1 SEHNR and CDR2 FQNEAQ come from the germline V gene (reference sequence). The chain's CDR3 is CASSFRDLNTEAFF. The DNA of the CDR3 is TGTGCCAGCAGCTTTAGGGACCTGAACACTGAAGCTTTCTTT.

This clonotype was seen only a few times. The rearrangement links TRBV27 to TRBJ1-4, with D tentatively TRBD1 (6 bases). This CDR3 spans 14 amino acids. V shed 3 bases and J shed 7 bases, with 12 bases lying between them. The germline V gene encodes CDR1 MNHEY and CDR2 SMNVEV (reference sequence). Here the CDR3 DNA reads TGTGCCAGCAGTTTCTGGGGGCTCGGTGAAAAACTGTTTTTT. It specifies CASSFWGLGEKLFF.